This T cell receptor beta chain is drawn from a study of patients and donors after allogeneic stem cell transplantation. The table lists this clonotype with many counts. TCRdb re-analysed the RT-PCR reads in MiXCR, keeping a single row per CDR3 protein. The profile shows 200,000 to 250,000 distinct CDR3 sequences, around an eighth of them singletons. Germline CDR1 and CDR2: MNHEY and SVGAGI. The CDR3 sequence is 15 residues long. Trimming cost V 4 bases and J 12 bases; bases outside gene matches: 12. The TCR originated in a human donor who was either an allogeneic HSCT recipient or a stem cell or donor lymphocyte infusion donor (not recorded which). It is not recorded whose cells these are; they may come from a transplant donor. V is TRBV6-5 and J is TRBJ2-1; 10 bases map to TRBD1. Sequences were obtained from blood, either unsorted or a sorted T cell fraction (not recorded which). CDR3 sequence reads: CASSLTGTGAFAQFF. DNA for the CDR3: TGTGCCAGCAGTTTAACCGGGACAGGGGCTTTTGCGCAGTTCTTC.